These T cell receptor beta chains were read from a single sample in a study of patients and donors after allogeneic stem cell transplantation. TCRdb recomputed calls from the RT-PCR reads with MiXCR, one row per CDR3 protein. The sample consists of 37,000 or so distinct CDR3 sequences, 25% to 40% of them appearing once. The sequenced sample was blood, either unsorted or a sorted T cell fraction (not recorded which). The origin of the receptors is a human donor who was either an allogeneic HSCT recipient or a stem cell or donor lymphocyte infusion donor (not recorded which). It is not recorded whose cells these are; they may come from a transplant donor. CDR3s include the opening cysteine and the closing phenylalanine or tryptophan. Each record gives: D gene, J gene, V gene, clone size, CDR3 DNA, CDR3 protein. The D gene is left open where the match is weak. Clone size, where shown, is once, few, many, or a class for clones that have expanded.

>TRBD2|TRBJ2-1|TRBV25-1|NA
TGTGCCAGCAGACATGATATAGCGGGAGGGCGGAATGAGCAGTTCTTC
CASRHDIAGGRNEQFF
>TRBD2|TRBJ2-3|TRBV10-3|few
TGTGCCATCAGGAGCGGGATATCCCACGCGGATCGAAATACGCAGTATTTT
CAIRSGISHADRNTQYF
>NA|TRBJ2-7|TRBV4-3|NA
TGCGCCAGCAGCCAGCAGAGGGTTAAAAGGGCGTACTACGAGCAGTACTTC
CASSQQRVKRAYYEQYF
>NA|TRBJ1-2|TRBV27|few
TGTGCCAGCAGTCCCCACGGGGGGGGAGGAGATGGCTACACCTTC
CASSPHGGGGDGYTF
>TRBD1|TRBJ1-1|TRBV18|NA
TGTGCCAGCTCACGCTGGACAGGGTCTTACACTGAAGCTTTCTTT
CASSRWTGSYTEAFF
>TRBD1|TRBJ1-1|TRBV4-3|NA
TGCGCCAGCAGCCCACAGGGGGGGAGGACTGAAGCTTTCTTT
CASSPQGGRTEAFF
>NA|TRBJ1-6|TRBV28|few
TGTGCCAGCAGTTTACCAAATTATAATTCACCCCTCCACTTT
CASSLPNYNSPLHF
>NA|TRBJ2-5|TRBV7-9|once
TGTGCCAGCAGCTTTGAGACCCAGTACTTC
CASSFETQYF
>NA|TRBJ2-7|TRBV20-1|NA
TGCAGTGCTAGAGAGCCCCCTAGCAGGAGGCCCCCCTACGAGCAGTACTTC
CSAREPPSRRPPYEQYF
>NA|TRBJ1-5|TRBV20-1|many
TGCAGTGCTTGGGACTTACGAGATCAGCCCCAGCATTTT
CSAWDLRDQPQHF
>NA|TRBJ1-2|TRBV24-1|NA
TGTGCCACCAGTGACTCACCGGGACGGCGTGTCTATGGCTACACCTTC
CATSDSPGRRVYGYTF
>NA|TRBJ1-5|TRBV4-3|NA
TGCGCCAGCAGCCAATCCACCCATAATCAGCCCCAGCATTTT
CASSQSTHNQPQHF
>TRBD1|TRBJ2-7|TRBV3-1|once
TGTGCCAGCAGCCGACAGGGGGGCTACGAGCAGTACTTC
CASSRQGGYEQYF
>NA|TRBJ1-1|TRBV18|many
TGTGCCAGCTCAGCTACCGGGACGGAGAACACTGAAGCTTTCTTT
CASSATGTENTEAFF
>TRBD2|TRBJ2-1|TRBV12-3/TRBV12-4|NA
TGTGCCAGCAGTAGAGCTCCCTCTAGCGGGGTTTTTTATGAGCAGTTCTTC
CASSRAPSSGVFYEQFF
>TRBD2|TRBJ2-2|TRBV4-3|once
TGCGCCAGCAGCCATGGGGGGACTAGCCTAATCACCGGGGAGCTGTTTTTT
CASSHGGTSLITGELFF
>NA|TRBJ2-3|TRBV15|NA
TGTGCCACCAGCAGAGTAGCGGCTAGCACAGATACGCAGTATTTT
CATSRVAASTDTQYF
>TRBD1|TRBJ1-1|TRBV7-2|few
TGTGCCAGCAGCTTTGCAGGGGGCTCGAACACTGAAGCTTTCTTT
CASSFAGGSNTEAFF
>NA|TRBJ1-5|TRBV27|many
TGTGCCAGCAGTTTACAACCCTATAGCAATCAGCCCCAGCATTTT
CASSLQPYSNQPQHF
>TRBD1|TRBJ1-5|TRBV20-1|many
TGCAGTGCTTGGACAGGGGATCAGCCCCAGCATTTT
CSAWTGDQPQHF
>NA|TRBJ1-2|TRBV4-2|NA
TGTGCCAGCAGCCAAGAGGTCGGCGCTAACTATGGCTACACCTTC
CASSQEVGANYGYTF
>TRBD1|TRBJ1-5|TRBV7-3|NA
TGTGCCAGCAGCTTGCGAGGAACAGGGGATTTATTTGTAGGCAATCAGCCCCAGCATTTT
CASSLRGTGDLFVGNQPQHF
>NA|TRBJ1-4|TRBV5-1|few
TGCGCCAGCAGCTCACAGGGTATGCGCGAAAAACTGTTTTTT
CASSSQGMREKLFF
>NA|TRBJ1-3|TRBV28|NA
TGTGCCAGCAGGGGGAGACCCTCTGGAAACACCATATATTTT
CASRGRPSGNTIYF
>NA|TRBJ2-1|TRBV7-9|once
TGTGCCAGCCAAAGCGACACAGGCGATGAGCAGTTCTTC
CASQSDTGDEQFF
>NA|TRBJ2-7|TRBV14|NA
TGTGCCAGCAGCCAGGCACGGACGGGGGAGCAGTACTTC
CASSQARTGEQYF
>TRBD1|TRBJ1-1|TRBV12-3/TRBV12-4|few
TGTGCCAGCAGATGGACAGGGGAGAACACTGAAGCTTTCTTT
CASRWTGENTEAFF
>NA|TRBJ1-1|TRBV7-2|NA
TGTGCCAGCAGCTTAGAAGGGGGAATGAACACTGAAGCTTTCTTT
CASSLEGGMNTEAFF